This TCR beta chain originates from a study of shared clonotypes between healthy human individuals. Notes on the study in general: Some clonotypes were shared by all four sorted-subset donors, while others were not shared. The non-shared ones had lower generation probabilities than the shared ones.

Regarding this clone: The antigen remains unidentified.

Sequencing was performed with immunoSEQ multiplex PCR; in TCRdb, only in-frame clones are kept and a portion is missing. The table includes hundreds of thousands of clones, less than 96% detected once. Germline CDR1 is SGHRS and CDR2 is YFSETQ. The CDR3 length is 17 residues. Trimming cost V 4 bases and J 0 bases; bases outside gene matches: 9. The sequence came from a woman aged 25 to 45 in good health. Sequencing was done on a sample of naive CD4+ T cells sorted from blood. Stated subset: CD45RA+ positively selected. The chain couples TRBV5-1 to TRBJ1-1; 10 positions match TRBD1. The CDR3 is CASSKTGGVGVNTEAFF. The CDR3 DNA reads TGCGCCAGCAGCAAGACAGGGGGCGTCGGTGTGAACACTGAAGCTTTCTTT.